The 19 T cell receptor beta chains presented below share a single source sample, sequenced in a study of cytomegalovirus exposure and HLA in healthy donors. It was with 60 Vbeta and 13 Jbeta primers that the PCR ran. Assay: immunoSEQ multiplex PCR; the TCRdb copy retains only in-frame clones and omits some. This sample's clone table lists around 130,000 clones. Material for sequencing was PBMCs. Every receptor here comes from a woman aged 35 to 49 in good health and CMV-seronegative.

V gene TRBV5-1 combines with J gene TRBJ1-1, with a weak D call TRBD1 (5 bases). Germline V gene lookup returns CDR1 SGHRS and CDR2 YFSETQ. The CDR3 is 12 amino acids. V shed 6 bases and J shed 2 bases, with 8 bases lying between them. CDR3 in DNA: TGCGCCAGCAAAACAGGAAACACTGAAGCTTTCTTT. Translation gives CASKTGNTEAFF.

The chain links TRBV4-2 to TRBJ2-6; D remains unclear. This CDR3 is 18 amino acids long. Germline V gene data show CDR1 as LGHNA and CDR2 as YNFKEQ. V was cut by 3 bases and J by 0 bases, with 15 bases left in between. The CDR3 nucleotides are TGTGCCAGCAGCCACCCCCGGTTCAGACACTCTGGGGCCAACGTCCTGACTTTC. Its protein product is CASSHPRFRHSGANVLTF.

The chain carries TRBV7-9 and TRBJ2-2; possible D gene TRBD1, 6 bases. Trimming removed 9 bases from V and 5 bases from J, with 22 bases in between. Germline CDR1 and CDR2: SEHNR and FQNEAQ (reference sequence). The CDR3 covers 16 residues. The CDR3 DNA is TGTGCCAGTCTAATTATACAGGGAACGGCGACCGGGGAGCTGTTTTTT. It translates to CASLIIQGTATGELFF. The variable domain in full, with the rest retrieved from reference TRBV7-9 and TRBJ2-2, is DTGVSQNPRHKITKRGQNVTFRCDPISEHNRLYWYRQTLGQGPEFLTYFQNEAQLEKSRLLSDRFSAERPKGSFSTLEIQRTEQGDSAMYLCASLIIQGTATGELFFGEGSRLTVL.

The rearrangement uses TRBV7-2 and TRBJ1-1, with 8 bases fitting TRBD1. This CDR3 has 14 amino acids. Germline V gene data show CDR1 as SGHTA and CDR2 as FQGNSA. V lost 5 bases, J lost 8 bases, and 10 bases stayed unmatched. CDR3 sequence: CASSRDLGTGEAFF. DNA of the CDR3: TGTGCCAGCAGCCGTGACCTCGGGACAGGAGAAGCTTTCTTT.

The V and J genes are TRBV4-3 and TRBJ2-7, with 7 bases matching TRBD1. The CDR3 sequence is 15 residues long. The V gene end was trimmed by 2 bases and the J gene end by 1 base; junction bases not matched to a gene: 5. Germline V gene data show CDR1 as LGHNA and CDR2 as YSLEER. The CDR3 protein is CASSQNRGLSYEQYF. CDR3 nucleotide sequence: TGCGCCAGCAGCCAAAACAGGGGTTTATCCTACGAGCAGTACTTC.

J is TRBJ1-5 and V is TRBV28; 8 bases fit TRBD1. V was pared by 6 bases and J by 4 bases, with 8 bases of the junction left unmatched. Per germline, CDR1 MDHEN and CDR2 SYDVKM. CDR3 length equals 15 residues. The CDR3 region has the DNA TGTGCCAGCAGAACCCAGGGGGCTGGAAATCAGCCCCAGCATTTT. Protein: CASRTQGAGNQPQHF.

The chain recombines TRBV5-1 with TRBJ2-5, with a tentative D call TRBD2 (6 bases). Deletions cut 4 bases from V and 5 bases from J, with 12 bases between. The CDR3 has 13 amino acids. CDR1 and CDR2 from the germline V gene are SGHRS and YFSETQ. The CDR3 loop reads CASSPSGEETQYF. CDR3 in DNA: TGCGCCAGCAGCCCGTCGGGAGAGGAGACCCAGTACTTC.

The chain links TRBV9 to TRBJ1-4, with TRBD1 identical over 9 bases. The V gene's germline CDR1 is SGDLS and CDR2 YYNGEE. The CDR3 extends over 15 amino acids. V lost 3 bases, J lost 8 bases, and 8 bases stayed unmatched. The chain's CDR3 is CASSEPGQGREKLFF. Written as DNA, the CDR3 is TGTGCCAGCAGCGAACCGGGACAGGGAAGGGAAAAACTGTTTTTT. The variable domain in full, completed from reference TRBV9 and TRBJ1-4, reads DSGVTQTPKHLITATGQRVTLRCSPRSGDLSVYWYQQSLDQGLQFLIQYYNGEERAKGNILERFSAQQFPDLHSELNLSSLELGDSALYFCASSEPGQGREKLFFGSGTQLSVL.

The V call is TRBV18, the J call TRBJ1-2, with D possibly TRBD1 on 6 matching bases. Per germline, CDR1 KGHSH and CDR2 LQKENI. The CDR3 totals 14 residues. V was trimmed by 3 bases and J by 2 bases, leaving 10 bases between them. CDR3 residues: CASSPRGANYGYTF. The CDR3 nucleotides are TGTGCCAGCTCACCTCGGGGGGCGAACTATGGCTACACCTTC. Together with reference TRBV18 and TRBJ1-2, the CDR3 gives the full variable domain: NAGVMQNPRHLVRRRGQEARLRCSPMKGHSHVYWYRQLPEEGLKFMVYLQKENIIDESGMPKERFSAEFPKEGPSILRIQQVVRGDSAAYFCASSPRGANYGYTFGSGTRLTVV.

The gene calls are TRBV27 and TRBJ2-2; TRBD2 matches 12 bases. Germline values: CDR1 MNHEY, CDR2 SMNVEV (reference sequence). CDR3 size: 16 residues. V shed 2 bases and J 8 bases; nucleotides not matched to a gene: 6. The CDR3: CASSLTTSGGPGELFF. The CDR3 DNA follows: TGTGCCAGCAGTTTAACTACTAGCGGGGGGCCAGGGGAGCTGTTTTTT.

This chain links TRBV9 with TRBJ1-1; D is ambiguous. The CDR3 contains 12 residues. V lost 3 bases to trimming and J lost 7 bases, with 10 bases between them. Germline assignment: CDR1 SGDLS and CDR2 YYNGEE. The CDR3 loop is CASSAPPFEAFF. The CDR3 DNA sequence: TGTGCCAGCAGCGCCCCCCCGTTTGAAGCTTTCTTT.

The chain combines TRBV7-2 with TRBJ2-5; D call uncertain. The CDR3 sequence is 17 residues long. The germline CDR1 and CDR2 sequences are SGHTA and FQGNSA. V was clipped by 1 base and J by 0 bases, with 15 bases between them. CDR3 DNA: TGTGCCAGCAGCTTAGTGGATTGGGCCACTTACCAAGAGACCCAGTACTTC. It translates to CASSLVDWATYQETQYF.

The V call is TRBV28, the J call TRBJ1-4, with TRBD1 matching 7 bases. The germline CDR1 and CDR2 sequences are MDHEN and SYDVKM. V lost 6 bases and J lost 0; bases outside the gene matches: 10. CDR3 length: 17 amino acids. The CDR3 protein is CASRTQTGYATNEKLFF. The CDR3 DNA follows: TGTGCCAGCAGGACACAGACAGGGTATGCAACTAATGAAAAACTGTTTTTT. Full variable domain (missing parts from reference TRBV28 and TRBJ1-4): DVKVTQSSRYLVKRTGEKVFLECVQDMDHENMFWYRQDPGLGLRLIYFSYDVKMKEKGDIPEGYSVSREKKERFSLILESASTNQTSMYLCASRTQTGYATNEKLFFGSGTQLSVL.

The chain is built from TRBV7-2 and TRBJ2-3; D is unresolved. Germline V gene data show CDR1 as SGHTA and CDR2 as FQGNSA. Trimming cost V 1 base and J 4 bases, with 9 bases left between them. The CDR3 sequence is 14 residues long. The CDR3 region is CASSLVIAADTQYF. CDR3 DNA: TGTGCCAGCAGCTTAGTTATTGCGGCAGATACGCAGTATTTT.

V and J are TRBV19 and TRBJ1-5; TRBD1 aligns across 8 bases. CDR1 and CDR2 (germline): LNHDA, SQIVND (reference sequence). The CDR3 runs to 14 residues. V shed 4 bases, J shed 7 bases, and the junction held 6 bases outside the gene matches. CDR3 coding DNA: TGTGCCAGTAGTACCCAGGGGGCATACCAGCCCCAGCATTTT. The encoded protein is CASSTQGAYQPQHF.

The gene calls are TRBV4-3 and TRBJ1-5; D is uncertain. The ends were cut back, 4 bases at V and 4 bases at J, with 11 bases in the middle. Germline V lookup: CDR1 LGHNA, CDR2 YSLEER. The CDR3 length is 14 residues. CDR3 DNA: TGCGCCAGCAGCCCCTCCCGAGGTAATCAGCCCCAGCATTTT. Translating it yields CASSPSRGNQPQHF.

This sequence joins TRBV7-9 and TRBJ2-1, with 13 bases lining up with TRBD2. Per germline, CDR1 SEHNR and CDR2 FQNEAQ (reference sequence). The CDR3 totals 13 residues. The V segment lost 8 bases and the J segment 7 bases; nucleotides outside the gene matches: 2. In nucleotides, the CDR3 is TGTGCCAGCTTACTAGCGGGGGGGAATGAGCAGTTCTTC. The encoded protein is CASLLAGGNEQFF.

The chain carries TRBV2 and TRBJ2-7, with 7 bases identical to TRBD1. This CDR3 spans 12 amino acids. Germline CDR1 is SNHLY and CDR2 is FYNNEI. Losses at the gene ends were 7 bases for V and 3 bases for J; bases not matched to a gene: 3. Here the CDR3 DNA reads TGTGCCAGCACTCGACAGGGCTACGAGCAGTACTTC. Residues: CASTRQGYEQYF.

The V and J genes are TRBV14 and TRBJ2-2; unclear D gene. The CDR3 covers 13 residues. Germline V gene data show CDR1 as SGHDN and CDR2 as FVKESK. V was trimmed by 0 bases and J by 6 bases, leaving 5 bases between them. CDR3: CASSQDRSGELFF. In DNA, the CDR3 is TGTGCCAGCAGCCAAGACAGGTCCGGGGAGCTGTTTTTT.